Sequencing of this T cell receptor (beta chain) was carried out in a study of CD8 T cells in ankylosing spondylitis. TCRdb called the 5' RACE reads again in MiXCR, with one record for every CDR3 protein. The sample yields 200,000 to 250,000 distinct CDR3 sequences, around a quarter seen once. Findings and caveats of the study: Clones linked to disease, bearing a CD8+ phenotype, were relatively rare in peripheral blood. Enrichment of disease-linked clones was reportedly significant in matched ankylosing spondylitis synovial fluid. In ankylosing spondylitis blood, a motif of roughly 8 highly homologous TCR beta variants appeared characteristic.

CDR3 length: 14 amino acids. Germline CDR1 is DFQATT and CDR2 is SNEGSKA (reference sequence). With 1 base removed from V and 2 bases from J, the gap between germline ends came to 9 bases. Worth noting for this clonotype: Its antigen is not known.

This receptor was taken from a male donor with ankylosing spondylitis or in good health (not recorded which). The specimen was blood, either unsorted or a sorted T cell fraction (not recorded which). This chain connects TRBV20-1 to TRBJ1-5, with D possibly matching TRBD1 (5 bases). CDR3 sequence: CSARAGKGNQPQHF. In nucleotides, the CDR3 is TGCAGTGCTAGAGCAGGGAAGGGCAATCAGCCCCAGCATTTT.